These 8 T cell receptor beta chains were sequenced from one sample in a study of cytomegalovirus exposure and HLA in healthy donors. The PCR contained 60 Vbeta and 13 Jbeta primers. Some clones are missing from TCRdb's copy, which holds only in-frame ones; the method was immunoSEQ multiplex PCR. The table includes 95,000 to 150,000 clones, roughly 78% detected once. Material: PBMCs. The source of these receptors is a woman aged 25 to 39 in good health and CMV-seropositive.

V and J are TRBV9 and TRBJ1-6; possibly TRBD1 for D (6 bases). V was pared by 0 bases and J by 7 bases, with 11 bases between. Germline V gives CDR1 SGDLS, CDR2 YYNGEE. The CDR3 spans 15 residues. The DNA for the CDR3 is TGTGCCAGCAGCGTAGGAGGACAGCTAAATTCACCCCTCCACTTT. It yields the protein CASSVGGQLNSPLHF.

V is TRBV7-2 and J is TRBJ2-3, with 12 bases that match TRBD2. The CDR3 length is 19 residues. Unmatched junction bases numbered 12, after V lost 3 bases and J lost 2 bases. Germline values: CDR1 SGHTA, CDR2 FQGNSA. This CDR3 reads CASSFGLAGGPENTDTQYF. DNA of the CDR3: TGTGCCAGCAGCTTTGGCCTAGCGGGGGGGCCAGAGAACACAGATACGCAGTATTTT. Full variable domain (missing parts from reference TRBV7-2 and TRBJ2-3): GAGVSQSPSNKVTEKGKDVELRCDPISGHTALYWYRQSLGQGLEFLIYFQGNSAPDKSGLPSDRFSAERTGGSVSTLTIQRTQQEDSAVYLCASSFGLAGGPENTDTQYFGPGTRLTVL.

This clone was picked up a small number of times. CDR3 in amino acids: CASRLGTLSEAFF. Here the CDR3 DNA reads TGTGCCAGCAGACTCGGGACACTTAGTGAAGCTTTCTTT. V is TRBV6-5 and J is TRBJ1-1; possible D gene TRBD1, 6 bases. This CDR3 is built from 13 residues. V was shortened by 6 bases and J by 7 bases, with 15 bases between the two germline ends. CDR1 is MNHEY and CDR2 is SVGAGI in the germline V gene.

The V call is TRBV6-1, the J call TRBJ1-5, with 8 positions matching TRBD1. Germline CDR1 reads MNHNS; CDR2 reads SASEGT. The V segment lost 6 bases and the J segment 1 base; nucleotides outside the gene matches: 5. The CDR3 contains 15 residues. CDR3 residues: CASRSTGVSNQPQHF. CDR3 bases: TGTGCCAGCAGGTCGACAGGGGTGAGCAATCAGCCCCAGCATTTT.

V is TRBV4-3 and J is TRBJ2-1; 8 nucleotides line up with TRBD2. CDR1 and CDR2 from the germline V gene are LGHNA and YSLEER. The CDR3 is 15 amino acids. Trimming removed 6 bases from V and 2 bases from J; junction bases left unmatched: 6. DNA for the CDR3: TGCGCCAGCAGGATCGCCGGGGGGGCCTACAATGAGCAGTTCTTC. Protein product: CASRIAGGAYNEQFF.

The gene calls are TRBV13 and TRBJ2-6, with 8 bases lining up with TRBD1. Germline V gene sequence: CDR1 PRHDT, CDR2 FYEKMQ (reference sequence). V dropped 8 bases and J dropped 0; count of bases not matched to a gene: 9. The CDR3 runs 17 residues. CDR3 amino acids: CASGHDRGTSGANVLTF. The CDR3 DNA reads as TGTGCCAGCGGCCATGACAGGGGAACCTCTGGGGCCAACGTCCTGACTTTC. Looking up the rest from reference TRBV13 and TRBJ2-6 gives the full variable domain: AAGVIQSPRHLIKEKRETATLKCYPIPRHDTVYWYQQGPGQDPQFLISFYEKMQSDKGSIPDRFSAQQFSDYHSELNMSSLELGDSALYFCASGHDRGTSGANVLTFGAGSRLTVL.

CDR3 region: CASSWGGGYGYTF. The CDR3 coding sequence is TGTGCCAGCAGCTGGGGGGGAGGTTATGGCTACACCTTC. The gene calls are TRBV28 and TRBJ1-2; D possibly corresponds to TRBD1 (5 bases). The CDR3 length is 13 residues. Germline V gene sequence: CDR1 MDHEN, CDR2 SYDVKM. V was cut by 6 bases and J by 5 bases, with 13 bases left in between.

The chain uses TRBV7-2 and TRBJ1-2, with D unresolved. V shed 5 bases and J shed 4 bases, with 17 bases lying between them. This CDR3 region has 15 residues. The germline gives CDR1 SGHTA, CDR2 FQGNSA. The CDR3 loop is CASSQQAPLGYGYTF. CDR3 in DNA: TGTGCCAGCAGCCAGCAGGCACCTCTCGGCTATGGCTACACCTTC. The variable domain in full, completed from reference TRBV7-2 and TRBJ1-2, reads GAGVSQSPSNKVTEKGKDVELRCDPISGHTALYWYRQSLGQGLEFLIYFQGNSAPDKSGLPSDRFSAERTGGSVSTLTIQRTQQEDSAVYLCASSQQAPLGYGYTFGSGTRLTVV.